Shown below are 11 T cell receptor delta chains from a single sample sequenced in a study of in vitro expanded adult blood gammadelta T cells. The antigens for these receptors are not known. TCRdb re-processed the 5' RACE reads via CATT. The data contain approximately 410 delta-chain clones, 54% of them singletons. Documented treatment: AbnobaViscum Pini, a non-fermented European mistletoe (Viscum album, pine host) extract drug, 800 to 1,000 ug/mL. FACS sorting after expansion isolated live CD3+ TCRgammadelta+ Vgamma9+ Vdelta2+ T cells. Before expansion, PBMC got 1000 ug/mL AbnobaViscum P for one day and were washed three times. Expansion lasted 12 to 15 days, and IL-2 was replenished every 3 to 4 days. Sequenced material: gamma-delta T cells from peripheral blood expanded in culture, taken from an in vitro culture stimulated with Abnoba P. These TCRs come from an adult in good health.

About this clone itself: A read error is the likely source, as a far larger clone sits one nucleotide away. In the same sample, other DNA sequences code for this CDR3. The V gene is TRDV2, the J gene TRDJ1; 9 bases match TRDD3. After removal of 3 bases from V and 2 bases from J, the junction contained 12 bases not matched to a gene. The length of the CDR3 is 17 residues. In germline, CDR1 is GEAIGNYY, CDR2 EKD. The CDR3 loop reads CACDGLGGGYATDKLIF. The CDR3 DNA reads as TGTGCCTGTGACGGCCTTGGTGGGGGATATGCGACCGATAAACTCATCTTT.

In regard to this clone: A single base is all that separates this from a far larger clone, so a read error is likely. The J gene is TRDJ1, the V gene TRDV2; TRDD3 aligns across 11 bases. V shed 2 bases, J shed 9 bases, and the junction held 25 bases outside the gene matches. Germline V lookup: CDR1 GEAIGNYY, CDR2 EKD. The length of the CDR3 is 20 residues. The CDR3 spells CACDKVRQDWGIGLRYELIF. Here the CDR3 DNA reads TGTGCCTGTGACAAGGTCCGACAAGACTGGGGGATAGGACTCAGATACGAACTCATCTTT.

This clone was recorded a few times. A far larger clone is a single base away, which makes a read error likely. The genes are TRDV2 and TRDJ1; TRDD3 might be the D (6 bases). CDR3 size: 15 residues. Germline V lookup: CDR1 GEAIGNYY, CDR2 EKD. CDR3 region: CARDTWGPNTDKLIF. The CDR3 bases are TGTGCCCGTGACACCTGGGGCCCAAACACCGATAAACTCATCTTT.

Judged by abundance, this clone is hyperexpanded (1% or more). Other DNA sequences of this sample code for an identical CDR3. The chain joins TRDV2 to TRDJ1; TRDD3 aligns across 11 bases. The V gene end was trimmed by 2 bases and the J gene end by 9 bases; junction bases not matched to a gene: 25. The germline V gene encodes CDR1 GEAIGNYY and CDR2 EKD. The CDR3 is made up of 20 amino acids. The CDR3 here is CACDKVRQDWGIELRYELIF. The DNA for the CDR3 is TGTGCCTGTGACAAGGTCCGACAAGACTGGGGGATAGAACTCAGATACGAACTCATCTTT.

This clone has only a few counts. A much larger clone lies a single base off, so this may be a read error. Other DNA sequences within the sample encode an identical CDR3. The rearrangement uses TRDV2 and TRDJ1; TRDD3 matches 13 bases. Trimming at V came to 0 bases and at J to 5 bases, leaving 11 bases not matched to a gene. This CDR3 comprises 18 residues. Germline V gives CDR1 GEAIGNYY, CDR2 EKD. The CDR3 DNA reads as TGTGCCTGTGACACCCTATACTGGGGGATACGAGCCACTGATAAACTCATCTTT. It codes for CACDTLYWGIRATDKLIF.

Regarding this clone: A read error likely explains this, since a far larger clone differs by one base. Other DNA sequences in this sample translate to the same CDR3. The chain joins TRDV2 to TRDJ1, with 11 bases lining up with TRDD3. This CDR3 comprises 21 residues. CDR1 and CDR2 from the germline V gene are GEAIGNYY and EKD. The ends lost 4 bases at V and 0 bases at J; junction bases unmatched: 21. CDR3 amino acids: CACDTPFLGDTKREYTDKLIF. CDR3 in DNA: TGTGCCTGTGATACGCCCTTTCTGGGGGATACAAAGCGGGAGTACACCGATAAACTCATCTTT.

This clone occurred a few times. This probably arose from a read error, given a far larger clone one base away. Other DNA sequences from this sample encode an identical CDR3 as well. The V gene is TRDV2, the J gene TRDJ1; the D gene is possibly TRDD2 (6 bases). The CDR3 runs to 20 residues. Germline CDR1 reads GEAIGNYY; CDR2 reads EKD. CDR3 residues: CACDTVRVLHAGPDTDKLIF. DNA of the CDR3: TGTGCCTGTGACACCGTTCGTGTCCTACACGCCGGGCCCGACACTGATAAACTCATCTTT.

With regard to this clone: A far larger clone is just one base off, so this is likely a read error. In the same sample, other DNA sequences code for this CDR3. V gene TRDV2 combines with J gene TRDJ3; 13 nucleotides match TRDD3. Per germline, CDR1 GEAIGNYY and CDR2 EKD. The CDR3 runs 20 residues. CDR3 DNA sequence: TGTGCCTGTGACACCTTACTGGGGGATACGGGCTCCTGGGACACTCGACAGATGTTTTTC. It translates to CACDTLLGDTGSWDTRQMFF.

This clone has only one observation. One base separates it from a far larger clone, so it is likely a read error. The sample holds other DNA sequences that translate to the same CDR3. The V call is TRDV2, the J call TRDJ1; TRDD3 matches 8 bases. The CDR3 spans 18 residues. Looked up from germline, CDR1 is GEAIGNYY and CDR2 is EKD. The CDR3 bases are TGTGCTTGTGACTCCGTAAGGGGGATAGGAAAGTACACCGATAAACTCATCTTT. It specifies CACDSVRGIGKYTDKLIF.

This clone was recorded once. The TCRdb record carries a much larger clone's protein, which differs from this DNA's translation at residue 4; a read error is the likely cause, and the protein listed here is the DNA translation. The chain has TRDV2 and TRDJ1; TRDD3 matches at 9 bases. V shed 5 bases, J shed 4 bases, and the junction held 19 bases outside the gene matches. CDR1 is GEAIGNYY and CDR2 is EKD in the germline V gene. The CDR3 consists of 18 residues. The CDR3 protein is CACVTLLGIRKTHDKLIF. DNA for the CDR3: TGTGCCTGTGTCACGCTTTTGGGGATACGTAAGACGCACGATAAACTCATCTTT.

Concerning this clone itself: A far larger clone is a single base away, which makes a read error likely. The chain combines TRDV2 with TRDJ3, with 8 bases aligning to TRDD3. V dropped 3 bases and J dropped 0; count of bases not matched to a gene: 21. The length of the CDR3 is 23 residues. Germline values: CDR1 GEAIGNYY, CDR2 EKD. The CDR3 sequence is CACDPLDTGGPLPPSWDTRQMFF. Written as DNA, the CDR3 is TGTGCCTGTGACCCCCTCGATACTGGGGGTCCCCTACCCCCCTCCTGGGACACCCGACAGATGTTTTTC.